Following are 27 T cell receptor beta chains from one sample sequenced in a study of blood T cells in healthy people across ages. Combining a sample-barcoded 5' primer with a J-beta primer mix, a second PCR ran for roughly 7 to 12 cycles. TCRdb re-called the 5' RACE reads through MiXCR, storing one row per CDR3 protein. The repertoire holds roughly 2 million distinct CDR3 sequences, approximately 50% seen once, with approximately 2.1% in the top ten. The sequencing input was blood. The receptors were sampled from a woman aged 40 to 49 in good health.

The chain is built from TRBV29-1 and TRBJ1-5; weak D call: TRBD1 (6 bases). Trimming removed 4 bases at V and 4 bases at J, with 8 bases between. The CDR3 totals 12 residues. Germline V lookup: CDR1 SQVTM, CDR2 ANQGSEA. CDR3 protein: CSVGTANQPQHF. The CDR3 nucleotides read TGCAGCGTTGGGACAGCTAATCAGCCCCAGCATTTT.

V gene TRBV24-1 combines with J gene TRBJ2-3; 11 bases line up with TRBD1. The V gene end was trimmed by 5 bases and the J gene end by 0 bases; junction bases not matched to a gene: 3. CDR3 length: 16 amino acids. CDR1 and CDR2 (germline): KGHDR, SFDVKD. Here the CDR3 reads CATSGDRGTSTDTQYF. For the CDR3, the DNA is TGTGCCACCAGTGGGGACAGGGGGACTAGCACAGATACGCAGTATTTT.

The chain is built from TRBV12-3 or TRBV12-4 and TRBJ2-1; 7 nucleotides line up with TRBD1. Trimming removed 6 bases from V and 5 bases from J; junction bases left unmatched: 10. CDR3 length: 15 residues. CDR3: CASRDGDRFNNEQFF. In DNA, the CDR3 is TGTGCCAGCAGGGATGGGGACAGATTTAACAATGAGCAGTTCTTC.

This clonotype was seen a handful of times. V usage is TRBV3-1 and J usage is TRBJ2-1; TRBD1 is a possible D gene (5 bases). The CDR3 extends over 16 amino acids. The germline gives CDR1 LGHDT, CDR2 YNNKEL (reference sequence). V lost 4 bases to trimming and J lost 4 bases, with 17 bases between them. The CDR3 sequence is CASSRLQAKGYNEQFF. The CDR3 coding sequence is TGTGCCAGCAGCCGCTTACAGGCCAAGGGGTACAATGAGCAGTTCTTC.

This chain connects TRBV7-9 to TRBJ2-1, with TRBD2 identical over 12 bases. The CDR3 extends over 16 amino acids. CDR1 and CDR2 from the germline V gene are SEHNR and FQNEAQ (reference sequence). V lost 6 bases, J lost 2 bases, and 5 bases stayed unmatched. The CDR3 loop reads CASSYRLAGAYNEQFF. DNA for the CDR3: TGTGCCAGCAGTTACAGACTAGCGGGAGCCTACAATGAGCAGTTCTTC.

The genes are TRBV20-1 and TRBJ2-5; 8 bases align to TRBD2. Germline V gene sequence: CDR1 DFQATT, CDR2 SNEGSKA (reference sequence). V shed 6 bases, J shed 1 base, and the junction held 16 bases outside the gene matches. The CDR3 totals 17 residues. CDR3 region: CSANAPQASGFQETQYF. Here the CDR3 DNA reads TGCAGTGCCAACGCCCCCCAGGCTAGCGGGTTCCAAGAGACCCAGTACTTC.

This clonotype was counted a few times. The chain recombines TRBV7-2 with TRBJ2-3; D ambiguous. The CDR3 covers 17 residues. Germline CDR1 is SGHTA and CDR2 is FQGNSA. Trimming removed 1 base at V and 0 bases at J, with 14 bases between. Here the CDR3 DNA reads TGTGCCAGCAGCTTAGTCCCGACGGCAACAAGCACAGATACGCAGTATTTT. Amino acids: CASSLVPTATSTDTQYF.

This clonotype was found once. The chain employs TRBV6-6 and TRBJ1-1; 10 bases line up with TRBD1. This CDR3 is built from 14 residues. Trimming took 2 bases from V and 8 from J; bases not matched to a gene: 5. Germline lookup yields CDR1 MNHNY and CDR2 SVGAGI (reference sequence). The CDR3, as DNA: TGTGCCAGCAGTTACGGTGAGACAGGGGGCGAAGCTTTCTTT. Translated, it gives CASSYGETGGEAFF.

This sequence joins TRBV6-2 or TRBV6-3 and TRBJ2-1; 7 bases align to TRBD2. In germline, CDR1 is MNHEY, CDR2 SVGEGT. Trimming removed 6 bases from V and 6 bases from J; junction bases left unmatched: 8. The CDR3 totals 14 residues. The CDR3 region has the DNA TGTGCCAGCAGAGAGACGGGGGGACCCAATGAGCAGTTCTTC. Its protein is CASRETGGPNEQFF.

V gene TRBV20-1 combines with J gene TRBJ1-2; 9 nucleotides line up with TRBD1. The CDR3 runs 15 residues. Trimming removed 8 bases from V and 4 bases from J; junction bases left unmatched: 14. CDR1 and CDR2 (germline): DFQATT, SNEGSKA (reference sequence). The CDR3 sequence is CSQSPNGQGSYGYTF. As DNA, the CDR3 is TGCAGTCAATCTCCTAACGGACAGGGGTCCTATGGCTACACCTTC.

The chain couples TRBV20-1 to TRBJ2-1; TRBD2 matches 7 bases. This CDR3 is built from 18 residues. CDR1 and CDR2 (germline): DFQATT, SNEGSKA (reference sequence). The trim removed 2 bases at V and 0 bases at J, leaving 13 bases unmatched. In nucleotides, the CDR3 is TGCAGTGCTAGACCCCCTGGGGGAGGGCTAAGCTCCTACAATGAGCAGTTCTTC. Protein product: CSARPPGGGLSSYNEQFF.

The rearrangement links TRBV5-1 to TRBJ2-3; 8 bases fit TRBD1. The junction had 6 bases not matched to a gene; V was cut back by 1 base and J by 2 bases. This CDR3 has 16 residues. Germline values: CDR1 SGHRS, CDR2 YFSETQ. In nucleotides, the CDR3 is TGCGCCAGCAGCTTGTGGGGGACAGGCTCCACAGATACGCAGTATTTT. Amino acids: CASSLWGTGSTDTQYF.

The chain couples TRBV6-2 or TRBV6-3 to TRBJ1-2; perhaps TRBD1 as D (5 bases). Looked up from germline, CDR1 is MNHEY and CDR2 is SVGEGT. The CDR3 runs 13 residues. The V end was cut by 10 bases, the J end by 3 bases, with 15 bases between. The CDR3 region is CATRDSVDYGYTF. The DNA for the CDR3 is TGTGCCACCAGGGACTCGGTGGACTATGGCTACACCTTC.

Only a few counts were recorded for this clonotype. The J gene is TRBJ2-1, the V gene TRBV5-1; unclear D gene. The CDR3 runs to 13 residues. Trimming took 0 bases from V and 8 from J, leaving 9 bases between them. Germline V gene sequence: CDR1 SGHRS, CDR2 YFSETQ. In DNA form, the CDR3 reads TGCGCCAGCAGCTTGGGACGGTGGCATGAGCAGTTCTTC. Translated, it gives CASSLGRWHEQFF.

A few counts support this clonotype. The chain joins TRBV29-1 to TRBJ2-7; 7 bases map to TRBD1. V lost 3 bases to trimming and J lost 1 base; unmatched junction nucleotides: 9. There are 15 residues in the CDR3. The germline gives CDR1 SQVTM, CDR2 ANQGSEA. CDR3 region: CSVESTGYGSYEQYF. CDR3 in DNA: TGCAGCGTTGAGTCGACAGGGTATGGTTCCTACGAGCAGTACTTC.

The CDR3: CASSVELGAGETQYF. The CDR3 nucleotides are TGTGCCAGCAGCGTAGAACTAGGGGCGGGAGAGACCCAGTACTTC. This chain connects TRBV9 to TRBJ2-5, with D perhaps matching TRBD1 or TRBD2 (5 bases each). CDR3 length: 15 residues. V was clipped by 0 bases and J by 4 bases, with 13 bases between them. CDR1 and CDR2 from the germline V gene are SGDLS and YYNGEE.

This rearrangement joins TRBV5-6 to TRBJ2-1; D tentatively fits TRBD1 or TRBD2 (6 bases each). The CDR3 is 13 residues long. CDR1 is SGHDT and CDR2 is YYEEEE in the germline V gene. V was cut by 7 bases and J by 6 bases, with 14 bases left in between. The CDR3 coding sequence is TGTGCCAGCCTAGGGGGACTCCGCAATGAGCAGTTCTTC. Translating gives CASLGGLRNEQFF.

The genes are TRBV27 and TRBJ2-2; 8 nucleotides line up with TRBD2. The V segment lost 5 bases and the J segment 5 bases; nucleotides outside the gene matches: 10. Germline CDR1 reads MNHEY; CDR2 reads SMNVEV (reference sequence). The CDR3 extends over 16 amino acids. CDR3 sequence: CASSPSGGVRTGELFF. The CDR3, as DNA: TGTGCCAGCAGTCCTTCGGGAGGGGTGAGGACCGGGGAGCTGTTTTTT.

This clonotype was seen a handful of times. The gene calls are TRBV27 and TRBJ1-2, with no clear D. This CDR3 has 15 residues. Deletions cut 6 bases from V and 3 bases from J, with 17 bases between. Germline assignment: CDR1 MNHEY and CDR2 SMNVEV (reference sequence). CDR3 in DNA: TGTGCCAGCAGCCCCATAAGAGCGCCAGACTATGGCTACACCTTC. It encodes CASSPIRAPDYGYTF.

The J gene is TRBJ2-1, the V gene TRBV7-2, with 8 nucleotides matching TRBD1. After removal of 5 bases from V and 15 bases from J, the junction contained 9 bases not matched to a gene. This CDR3 is built from 12 residues. CDR1 and CDR2 (germline): SGHTA, FQGNSA. The CDR3 loop reads CASSQTGQGSFF. In DNA form, the CDR3 reads TGTGCCAGCAGCCAGACTGGACAGGGTTCGTTCTTC.

This clonotype has a handful of counts. This rearrangement joins TRBV6-2 or TRBV6-3 to TRBJ2-7; the D gene could be TRBD1 or TRBD2 (5 bases each). Trimming cost V 3 bases and J 5 bases, with 17 bases left between them. CDR1 is MNHEY, CDR2 SVGEGT, per germline. The CDR3 has 15 amino acids. The CDR3 sequence: CASSYELGTWDEQYF. The CDR3 nucleotides read TGTGCCAGCAGTTATGAGCTGGGGACGTGGGACGAGCAGTACTTC.

DNA of the CDR3: TGTGCCAGCAGTCGGGCGGAGTACAATGAGCAGTTCTTC. Protein product: CASSRAEYNEQFF. The V and J genes are TRBV27 and TRBJ2-1, with D unresolved. The germline V gene encodes CDR1 MNHEY and CDR2 SMNVEV (reference sequence). Trimming pared 5 bases from V and 4 bases from J, leaving 9 bases between. The CDR3 is 13 amino acids.

This clonotype was seen ten or more times. V gene TRBV18 combines with J gene TRBJ2-1; unclear D gene. Germline CDR1 reads KGHSH; CDR2 reads LQKENI. CDR3 length: 15 residues. Trimming pared 8 bases from V and 0 bases from J, leaving 14 bases between. In DNA form, the CDR3 reads TGTGCCAGCAGCCCCTCGCTAGGCTCCTACAATGAGCAGTTCTTC. This codes for CASSPSLGSYNEQFF.

The chain joins TRBV7-9 to TRBJ1-2; D is possibly TRBD1 (5 bases). The germline V and J ends were trimmed by 8 bases and 3 bases, with 16 bases remaining between them. The CDR3 consists of 14 residues. Germline CDR1 SEHNR, CDR2 FQNEAQ (reference sequence). The CDR3 region has the DNA TGTGCCAGCTCGAGGGGCGGGGCGGACTATGGCTACACCTTC. It encodes CASSRGGADYGYTF.

This clonotype was counted many times. The chain carries TRBV29-1 and TRBJ2-7, with D possibly being TRBD2 (5 bases). The CDR3 spans 10 residues. CDR1 is SQVTM, CDR2 ANQGSEA, per germline. Trimming shortened V by 4 bases and J by 4 bases, and 5 bases separated the two germline ends. The chain's CDR3 is CSVGEYEQYF. The DNA for the CDR3 is TGCAGCGTTGGGGAGTACGAGCAGTACTTC.

As concerns this clonotype: At one boundary the junction diverges from the germline segment, which might be a read error. DNA for the CDR3: TGTACCAGCAGTCCGGGACTAGCGCGATGGCGGTACTTC. Translation: CTSSPGLARWRYF. The rearrangement joins TRBV11-2 to TRBJ2-4; 10 bases fit TRBD2. This CDR3 spans 13 amino acids. Germline V gene sequence: CDR1 SGHAT, CDR2 FQNNGV.

This clonotype was recorded a few times. This chain joins TRBV6-5 and TRBJ2-3; weak D call: TRBD2 (6 bases). With 3 bases removed from V and 0 bases from J, the gap between germline ends came to 13 bases. CDR3 length: 16 amino acids. The germline V gene has CDR1 MNHEY and CDR2 SVGAGI. The CDR3 protein is CASSYFAGSSTDTQYF. The CDR3 coding sequence is TGTGCCAGCAGTTATTTTGCGGGGTCTAGCACAGATACGCAGTATTTT.